A selection of T cell receptor beta chains follows, all from one sample in a study of CD8 T cells in ankylosing spondylitis. TCRdb itself ran the 5' RACE reads through MiXCR, one entry per CDR3 protein. The data show a few hundred thousand distinct CDR3 sequences, with 20% to 25% seen just once and about an eighth held by the top ten. The source material was blood, either unsorted or a sorted T cell fraction (not recorded which). Receptors originate from a male donor with ankylosing spondylitis or in good health (not recorded which). Each CDR3 is given with its conserved first and last residue. A D gene is named only where the DNA matches it firmly. The listing skips clone size in some rows; elsewhere it reads once, few, many or a size class.

clone size	D gene	J gene	V gene	CDR3 DNA	CDR3 protein
few	NA	TRBJ2-2	TRBV12-3/TRBV12-4	TGTGCCAGCAGTTTAAGCGGAATAGAGGGCACCGGGGAGCTGTTTTTT	CASSLSGIEGTGELFF
few	NA	TRBJ2-3	TRBV3-1	TGTGCCAGCAGCCAAATGTTAGCTAGCGCCCCATTCACAGATACGCAGTATTTT	CASSQMLASAPFTDTQYF
NA	NA	TRBJ2-5	TRBV18	TGTGCCAGCTCACCACCCCAGGGTCCCTCAGAGACCCAGTACTTC	CASSPPQGPSETQYF
few	TRBD2	TRBJ2-7	TRBV7-9	TGTGCCAGCAGCCTGGGACTAGCGGGGGATTCCCAGTACTTC	CASSLGLAGDSQYF
few	NA	TRBJ1-1	TRBV20-1	TGCAGTGCTAGAGATTATGGACACCCAAGCATGGGGGCTTTCTTT	CSARDYGHPSMGAFF
NA	NA	TRBJ2-7	TRBV20-1	TGCAGTGCTAGAGAGGCCTTGACCTACGAGCAGTACTTC	CSAREALTYEQYF
NA	NA	TRBJ2-5	TRBV29-1	TGCAGCGTTCTTGAATGGGGGGCCGGAGAGACCCAGTACTTC	CSVLEWGAGETQYF
NA	NA	TRBJ1-4	TRBV12-3/TRBV12-4	TGTGCCAGCAGCCGCCCTGCCTCTTCACGGGGACTGTTTTTT	CASSRPASSRGLFF
NA	NA	TRBJ2-7	TRBV29-1	TGCAGCGTTGAATCCGGGGGCGCCTACGAGCAGTACTTC	CSVESGGAYEQYF
NA	NA	TRBJ1-5	TRBV7-2	TGTGCCAGCAGCTTAGGGGCGGCCTCCAATCAGCCCCAGCATTTT	CASSLGAASNQPQHF
few	NA	TRBJ1-1	TRBV12-3/TRBV12-4	TGTGCCAGCACCTCCGGAAGGGTCAACACTGAAGCTTTCTTT	CASTSGRVNTEAFF
NA	TRBD2	TRBJ2-7	TRBV6-1	TGTGCCAGTTCGGATGGGCTAGCGGGGTTAATCTACGAGCAGTACTTC	CASSDGLAGLIYEQYF
NA	NA	TRBJ1-1	TRBV10-2	TGCGCCAGCAGTGAAGCAGGGGTGACCTCCACTGAAGCTTTCTTT	CASSEAGVTSTEAFF
NA	TRBD2	TRBJ2-7	TRBV12-3/TRBV12-4	TGTGCCAGCAGCCACGACCTCGGACTAGTGGAGTACGAGCAGTACTTC	CASSHDLGLVEYEQYF
few	NA	TRBJ2-5	TRBV2	TGTGCCAGCAGCGAACTCCTTTACGGTAGTGGCCATGAGACCCAGTACTTC	CASSELLYGSGHETQYF
few	NA	TRBJ2-1	TRBV7-9	TGTGCCAGCAGCTTGTCGCAGGGCCATGAGCAGTTCTTC	CASSLSQGHEQFF